Below, 10 T cell receptor beta chains from the same sample are listed, as sequenced in a study of T cells expressing NK-cell markers. TCRdb re-called the 5' RACE reads and catalogs CDR3 proteins one per entry, DNA excluded. Here the sample table reports some 450,000 distinct CDR3 sequences. Sequences were obtained from blood T cells: a sorted CD56 or NKG2C T cell subset, CD4+ or CD8+ T cells, or bulk PBMC T cells (not recorded which). Receptors were obtained from a woman between 18 and 75 years old in good health.

V usage is TRBV10-3 and J usage is TRBJ2-1; the D call from TCRdb, TRBD2, cannot be confirmed without DNA. The CDR3 covers 18 residues. Germline V gene lookup returns CDR1 ENHRY and CDR2 SYGVKD. CDR3 loop: CAISEQGGLAGFNNEQFF.

The V and J genes are TRBV27 and TRBJ1-2. This CDR3 comprises 14 residues. The germline CDR1 and CDR2 sequences are MNHEY and SMNVEV (reference sequence). CDR3 sequence: CASRLLDSGYGYTF.

The chain combines TRBV5-1 with TRBJ2-7; there is no DNA to check the TCRdb D call of TRBD1. Looked up from germline, CDR1 is SGHRS and CDR2 is YFSETQ. The CDR3 has 15 residues. The CDR3 region is CASSPISGFSYEQYF.

CDR3 in amino acids: CASSQDTVTYGYTF. The chain carries TRBV14 and TRBJ1-2. The CDR3 has 14 residues. The V gene's germline CDR1 is SGHDN and CDR2 FVKESK.

The J gene is TRBJ2-7, the V gene TRBV30. This CDR3 is 13 amino acids long. Per the germline V gene, CDR1 is GTSNPN and CDR2 is SVGIG (reference sequence). CDR3 amino acids: CAWRDRASYEQYF.

The CDR3 is CASSLVGAGIGNTIYF. V is TRBV7-2 and J is TRBJ1-3; TCRdb indicates TRBD1, and absent DNA this call remains unverified. Germline V lookup: CDR1 SGHTA, CDR2 FQGNSA. This CDR3 has 16 amino acids.

The chain couples TRBV5-1 to TRBJ1-1. Germline lookup yields CDR1 SGHRS and CDR2 YFSETQ. The CDR3 sequence is 14 residues long. CDR3: CASSLWRGGTEAFF. Drawing the rest from reference TRBV5-1 and TRBJ1-1, the complete variable domain is KAGVTQTPRYLIKTRGQQVTLSCSPISGHRSVSWYQQTPGQGLQFLFEYFSETQRNKGNFPGRFSGRQFSNSRSEMNVSTLELGDSALYLCASSLWRGGTEAFFGQGTRLTVV.

This chain links TRBV6-5 with TRBJ2-2; lacking DNA, the TRBD1 call made by TCRdb goes unchecked. The CDR3 runs 13 residues. Germline assignment: CDR1 MNHEY and CDR2 SVGAGI. This CDR3 reads CASSYGRAGELFF.

The J gene is TRBJ2-1, the V gene TRBV19; TCRdb selects TRBD2, and the lack of DNA leaves this call unchecked. This CDR3 has 16 amino acids. Germline values: CDR1 LNHDA, CDR2 SQIVND (reference sequence). The CDR3 spells CASSIELAGGPHEQFF.

This rearrangement joins TRBV10-3 to TRBJ2-1; TCRdb's assignment of TRBD2 cannot be checked, as there is no DNA. CDR3 length equals 15 residues. Germline values: CDR1 ENHRY, CDR2 SYGVKD. CDR3 amino acids: CAISPLAGAYNEQFF.